These T cell receptor beta chains were read from a single sample in a study of blood T cell repertoires in COVID-19. TCRdb's table, derived via immunoSEQ multiplex PCR, lists solely in-frame clones and lacks some. The table shows approximately 200,000 clones, with roughly nine tenths occurring only once. Source material: peripheral blood. The source is a woman aged 45 to 65 with acute or convalescent COVID-19. CDR3s include the opening cysteine and the closing phenylalanine or tryptophan. Each record gives: clone size, J gene, V gene, D gene, CDR3 protein, CDR3 DNA. The D gene is left open where the match is weak. Part of the rows lack a size; the others show once, few, many or a class for expanded clones.

abundance: few
j_gene: TRBJ1-1
v_gene: TRBV6-5
d_gene: .
CDR3aa: CASSRGHANTEAFF
CDR3nt: TGTGCCAGCAGCCGCGGACACGCGAACACTGAAGCTTTCTTT

abundance: .
j_gene: TRBJ1-2
v_gene: TRBV7-9
d_gene: .
CDR3aa: CASSWENGGYTF
CDR3nt: TGTGCCAGCAGCTGGGAGAACGGGGGCTACACCTTC

abundance: .
j_gene: TRBJ2-2
v_gene: TRBV5-6
d_gene: .
CDR3aa: CASYNRRNTGELFF
CDR3nt: TGTGCCAGCTATAACAGGCGGAACACCGGGGAGCTGTTTTTT

abundance: .
j_gene: TRBJ2-6
v_gene: TRBV11-2
d_gene: TRBD1
CDR3aa: CASSFRTGERSGANVLTF
CDR3nt: TGTGCCAGCAGCTTTCGGACAGGGGAAAGGTCTGGGGCCAACGTCCTGACTTTC

abundance: .
j_gene: TRBJ1-1
v_gene: TRBV4-1
d_gene: .
CDR3aa: CASDWGDQKRTEAFF
CDR3nt: TGCGCCAGCGACTGGGGGGATCAGAAACGCACTGAAGCTTTCTTT

abundance: .
j_gene: TRBJ2-3
v_gene: TRBV10-3
d_gene: TRBD1
CDR3aa: CAISSTGEDTQYF
CDR3nt: TGTGCCATCAGTTCCACAGGGGAGGATACGCAGTATTTT

abundance: .
j_gene: TRBJ1-5
v_gene: TRBV24-1
d_gene: TRBD1
CDR3aa: CATLTGVRNQPQHF
CDR3nt: TGTGCCACCTTGACAGGGGTGAGAAATCAGCCCCAGCATTTT

abundance: .
j_gene: TRBJ2-1
v_gene: TRBV7-8
d_gene: .
CDR3aa: CASSLESVGEQFF
CDR3nt: TGTGCCAGCAGCTTAGAGAGCGTAGGTGAGCAGTTCTTC

abundance: .
j_gene: TRBJ2-3
v_gene: TRBV5-1
d_gene: .
CDR3aa: CASSLGGQVADTQYF
CDR3nt: TGCGCCAGCAGCTTGGGGGGGCAGGTGGCAGATACGCAGTATTTT

abundance: .
j_gene: TRBJ1-3
v_gene: TRBV7-6
d_gene: TRBD1
CDR3aa: CASSPGQGGLRNTIYF
CDR3nt: TGTGCCAGCAGCCCCGGACAGGGAGGCTTGAGAAACACCATATATTTT

abundance: .
j_gene: TRBJ2-3
v_gene: TRBV19
d_gene: TRBD2
CDR3aa: CASSIGLARTNIGTQYF
CDR3nt: TGTGCCAGTAGTATAGGACTAGCGAGGACAAACATCGGTACGCAGTATTTT

abundance: .
j_gene: TRBJ1-1
v_gene: TRBV3-1/TRBV3-2
d_gene: .
CDR3aa: CASSQAGNTEAFF
CDR3nt: TGTGCCAGCAGCCAAGCAGGAAACACTGAAGCTTTCTTT

abundance: .
j_gene: TRBJ1-5
v_gene: TRBV7-2
d_gene: TRBD1
CDR3aa: CASSAGTGTYSNQPQHF
CDR3nt: TGTGCCAGCAGCGCCGGGACAGGGACTTATAGCAATCAGCCCCAGCATTTT

abundance: .
j_gene: TRBJ1-4
v_gene: TRBV6-5
d_gene: TRBD1
CDR3aa: CATSDGTVNEKLFF
CDR3nt: TGTGCCACCAGCGACGGGACAGTTAATGAAAAACTGTTTTTT

abundance: once
j_gene: TRBJ1-2
v_gene: TRBV5-6
d_gene: TRBD1
CDR3aa: CASSFGVPGQGYGYTF
CDR3nt: TGTGCCAGCAGCTTCGGAGTGCCGGGACAGGGTTATGGCTACACCTTC

abundance: .
j_gene: TRBJ1-2
v_gene: TRBV12-5
d_gene: .
CDR3aa: CASGLVRGYGYTF
CDR3nt: TGTGCTAGTGGTTTGGTCCGGGGCTATGGCTACACCTTC

abundance: .
j_gene: TRBJ2-3
v_gene: TRBV29-1
d_gene: TRBD1
CDR3aa: CSASPGQGTDTQYF
CDR3nt: TGCAGCGCTTCTCCGGGACAGGGAACAGATACGCAGTATTTT

abundance: .
j_gene: TRBJ1-5
v_gene: TRBV11-2
d_gene: .
CDR3aa: CASSLDFGNQPQHF
CDR3nt: TGTGCCAGCAGCTTAGACTTTGGCAATCAGCCCCAGCATTTT

abundance: few
j_gene: TRBJ2-5
v_gene: TRBV7-6
d_gene: .
CDR3aa: CASSLNVQGETQYF
CDR3nt: TGTGCCAGCAGCTTAAATGTGCAGGGGGAGACCCAGTACTTC

abundance: once
j_gene: TRBJ2-3
v_gene: TRBV6-2/TRBV6-3
d_gene: TRBD2
CDR3aa: CASSVPSGGTTDTQYF
CDR3nt: TGTGCCAGCAGTGTCCCTAGCGGGGGGACTACAGATACGCAGTATTTT

abundance: few
j_gene: TRBJ2-3
v_gene: TRBV24-1
d_gene: .
CDR3aa: CATSDLSDNTDTQYF
CDR3nt: TGTGCCACCAGTGATTTGTCGGACAATACAGATACGCAGTATTTT

abundance: .
j_gene: TRBJ1-1
v_gene: TRBV2
d_gene: .
CDR3aa: CASTGQLITEAFF
CDR3nt: TGTGCCAGCACAGGACAGCTGATCACTGAAGCTTTCTTT

abundance: .
j_gene: TRBJ1-2
v_gene: TRBV24-1
d_gene: TRBD1
CDR3aa: CATSDFGQGARYGYTF
CDR3nt: TGTGCCACCAGTGATTTCGGGCAGGGGGCGAGGTATGGCTACACCTTC

abundance: .
j_gene: TRBJ1-1
v_gene: TRBV11-3
d_gene: .
CDR3aa: CASSSVPEAFF
CDR3nt: TGTGCCAGCAGCTCGGTCCCTGAAGCTTTCTTT

abundance: .
j_gene: TRBJ2-7
v_gene: TRBV4-1
d_gene: .
CDR3aa: CASSQAPGQGYEQYF
CDR3nt: TGCGCCAGCAGCCAAGCACCGGGTCAGGGCTACGAGCAGTACTTC

abundance: .
j_gene: TRBJ2-1
v_gene: TRBV7-7
d_gene: TRBD1
CDR3aa: CASSPDRGSYNEQFF
CDR3nt: TGTGCCAGCAGCCCGGACAGGGGCTCCTACAATGAGCAGTTCTTC

abundance: once
j_gene: TRBJ1-5
v_gene: TRBV29-1
d_gene: .
CDR3aa: CSVGQTDQPQHF
CDR3nt: TGCAGCGTAGGACAGACCGATCAGCCCCAGCATTTT

abundance: .
j_gene: TRBJ2-7
v_gene: TRBV6-6
d_gene: TRBD1
CDR3aa: CASSPGGSYEQYF
CDR3nt: TGTGCCAGCAGTCCAGGGGGCTCCTACGAGCAGTACTTC

abundance: .
j_gene: TRBJ2-5
v_gene: TRBV5-4
d_gene: TRBD1
CDR3aa: CASSSDRVVRETQYF
CDR3nt: TGTGCCAGCAGCAGTGACAGGGTAGTACGAGAGACCCAGTACTTC

abundance: .
j_gene: TRBJ2-3
v_gene: TRBV6-6
d_gene: .
CDR3aa: CASSYVAASTDTQYF
CDR3nt: TGTGCCAGCAGTTACGTAGCGGCTAGCACAGATACGCAGTATTTT

abundance: .
j_gene: TRBJ2-7
v_gene: TRBV27
d_gene: TRBD2
CDR3aa: CASSFLGLANSYEQYF
CDR3nt: TGTGCCAGCAGTTTTTTAGGACTAGCGAACTCCTACGAGCAGTACTTC

abundance: few
j_gene: TRBJ2-7
v_gene: TRBV19
d_gene: TRBD1
CDR3aa: CASSTGQVPYEQYF
CDR3nt: TGTGCCAGTAGCACGGGACAGGTTCCCTACGAGCAGTACTTC

abundance: .
j_gene: TRBJ1-1
v_gene: TRBV30
d_gene: TRBD1
CDR3aa: CAWSRYRGDTEAFF
CDR3nt: TGTGCCTGGAGTCGATACAGGGGAGACACTGAAGCTTTCTTT

abundance: .
j_gene: TRBJ2-1
v_gene: TRBV2
d_gene: .
CDR3aa: CASFGAYNEQFF
CDR3nt: TGTGCCAGCTTTGGAGCTTACAATGAGCAGTTCTTC

abundance: once
j_gene: TRBJ1-2
v_gene: TRBV4-1
d_gene: TRBD1
CDR3aa: CASSPSSGQGYGYTF
CDR3nt: TGCGCCAGCAGCCCAAGCTCAGGACAGGGGTATGGCTACACCTTC

abundance: .
j_gene: TRBJ2-3
v_gene: TRBV24-1
d_gene: .
CDR3aa: CATSDPGRGTDTQYF
CDR3nt: TGTGCCACCAGTGATCCCGGACGGGGGACAGATACGCAGTATTTT

abundance: .
j_gene: TRBJ1-1
v_gene: TRBV18
d_gene: .
CDR3aa: CASSPGHPNTEAFF
CDR3nt: TGTGCCAGCTCACCGGGGCACCCGAACACTGAAGCTTTCTTT

abundance: .
j_gene: TRBJ2-1
v_gene: TRBV10-1
d_gene: TRBD2
CDR3aa: CASGTSGSSYNEQFF
CDR3nt: TGCGCCAGTGGGACTAGCGGGAGCTCCTACAATGAGCAGTTCTTC

abundance: .
j_gene: TRBJ1-4
v_gene: TRBV4-3
d_gene: .
CDR3aa: CASSQLGQINEKLFF
CDR3nt: TGCGCCAGCAGCCAACTGGGACAAATTAATGAAAAACTGTTTTTT

abundance: .
j_gene: TRBJ2-1
v_gene: TRBV7-9
d_gene: TRBD2
CDR3aa: CASSPPGTSGNEQFF
CDR3nt: TGTGCCAGCAGCCCCCCCGGGACTAGTGGAAATGAGCAGTTCTTC

abundance: once
j_gene: TRBJ2-5
v_gene: TRBV7-2
d_gene: .
CDR3aa: CASSLGVRNSGYKETQYF
CDR3nt: TGTGCCAGCAGCTTAGGAGTCCGTAATAGCGGTTATAAAGAGACCCAGTACTTC

abundance: .
j_gene: TRBJ1-2
v_gene: TRBV4-3
d_gene: .
CDR3aa: CASSQSTMDYYGYTF
CDR3nt: TGCGCCAGCAGCCAGAGTACGATGGACTACTATGGCTACACCTTC

abundance: .
j_gene: TRBJ2-3
v_gene: TRBV5-4
d_gene: TRBD2
CDR3aa: CASSLVSGGRDTQYF
CDR3nt: TGTGCCAGCAGCTTGGTTTCGGGGGGTCGGGATACGCAGTATTTT

abundance: few
j_gene: TRBJ2-7
v_gene: TRBV6-5
d_gene: TRBD1
CDR3aa: CASSLGQGVYEQYF
CDR3nt: TGTGCCAGCAGTCTCGGACAGGGAGTTTACGAGCAGTACTTC

abundance: .
j_gene: TRBJ1-4
v_gene: TRBV4-1
d_gene: .
CDR3aa: CASSQDDVGQGEKLFF
CDR3nt: TGCGCCAGCAGCCAAGATGACGTGGGGCAGGGCGAAAAACTGTTTTTT

abundance: .
j_gene: TRBJ2-5
v_gene: TRBV13
d_gene: .
CDR3aa: CASSPRWARETQYF
CDR3nt: TGTGCCAGCAGCCCTCGGTGGGCCCGGGAGACCCAGTACTTC

abundance: .
j_gene: TRBJ2-1
v_gene: TRBV24-1
d_gene: TRBD2
CDR3aa: CATSDLGLAGDNEQFF
CDR3nt: TGTGCCACCAGTGATTTGGGACTAGCGGGTGACAATGAGCAGTTCTTC

abundance: .
j_gene: TRBJ1-2
v_gene: TRBV18
d_gene: .
CDR3aa: CASSLITENGYTF
CDR3nt: TGTGCCAGCTCGCTAATAACAGAAAATGGCTACACCTTC

abundance: .
j_gene: TRBJ1-1
v_gene: TRBV19
d_gene: .
CDR3aa: CASSPGTSNTEAFF
CDR3nt: TGTGCCAGTAGTCCAGGGACTTCGAACACTGAAGCTTTCTTT

abundance: few
j_gene: TRBJ1-1
v_gene: TRBV7-9
d_gene: .
CDR3aa: CASSLGTGRDTEAFF
CDR3nt: TGTGCCAGCAGCTTAGGGACCGGGAGGGACACTGAAGCTTTCTTT

abundance: .
j_gene: TRBJ2-7
v_gene: TRBV7-2
d_gene: TRBD2
CDR3aa: CASSLGTSRTYEQYF
CDR3nt: TGTGCCAGCAGCTTAGGGACTAGCCGGACCTACGAGCAGTACTTC

abundance: .
j_gene: TRBJ2-6
v_gene: TRBV4-3
d_gene: TRBD1
CDR3aa: CASSQDAQGASGANVLTF
CDR3nt: TGCGCCAGCAGCCAAGATGCCCAGGGGGCCTCTGGGGCCAACGTCCTGACTTTC

abundance: .
j_gene: TRBJ1-2
v_gene: TRBV5-1
d_gene: TRBD1
CDR3aa: CASSPAGQGSDYTF
CDR3nt: TGCGCCAGCAGCCCCGCGGGACAGGGGTCGGACTACACCTTC